Listed below are T cell receptor beta chains from one sample, sequenced in a study of blood T cell repertoires in COVID-19. TCRdb's copy holds only in-frame clones and misses some; the assay was immunoSEQ multiplex PCR. The sample has about 260,000 clones; about 88% are singletons. The specimen was peripheral blood. The receptor set was obtained from a woman in her thirties with COVID-19, enrolled during active disease. Both conserved end residues are part of each CDR3. A D gene is named only where the DNA matches it firmly. Clone sizes are given selectively: once, few, many, or a class where the clone is expanded.

J gene	V gene	clone size	D gene	CDR3 DNA	CDR3 protein
TRBJ2-2	TRBV9	NA	NA	TGTGCCAGCAGCGTCACGGGGATTGTGGACACCGGGGAGCTGTTTTTT	CASSVTGIVDTGELFF
TRBJ2-3	TRBV3-1/TRBV3-2	NA	TRBD2	TGTGCCAGCAGCCTAGGACTAGCGGGAGTTCCTACTAGCACAGATACGCAGTATTTT	CASSLGLAGVPTSTDTQYF
TRBJ2-1	TRBV7-3	NA	TRBD2	TGTGCCAGCAGTCCCGGGACTACCTACAATGAGCAGTTCTTC	CASSPGTTYNEQFF
TRBJ2-3	TRBV28	NA	NA	TGTGCCAGCAGAGATGACAGGTCCCCTTTCACAGATACGCAGTATTTT	CASRDDRSPFTDTQYF
TRBJ1-1	TRBV6-4	NA	NA	TGTGCCAGCAGTGACGGCAGGGGCGGCACTGAAGCTTTCTTT	CASSDGRGGTEAFF
TRBJ2-7	TRBV15	NA	TRBD1	TGTGCCACCAGCAGAGCACAGCAGGGGGCTTCCTACGAGCAGTACTTC	CATSRAQQGASYEQYF
TRBJ1-3	TRBV19	NA	NA	TGTGCCAGTAGTATAGATCACTCTGGAAACACCATATATTTT	CASSIDHSGNTIYF
TRBJ1-6	TRBV2	few	NA	TGTGCCAGCAGGGCCAATTCACCCCTCCACTTT	CASRANSPLHF
TRBJ1-1	TRBV18	NA	TRBD1	TGTGCCAGCTCACCACCTCCGGACAGGGGGTTTGACACTGAAGCTTTCTTT	CASSPPPDRGFDTEAFF
TRBJ2-7	TRBV28	NA	TRBD2	TGTGCCAGCAGGGTACTAAGCGGGGGGATGCGCGAGCAGTACTTC	CASRVLSGGMREQYF
TRBJ1-1	TRBV9	NA	NA	TGTGCCAGCAGCGTAGCGGCGGTCCATGGTGAAGCTTTCTTT	CASSVAAVHGEAFF
TRBJ2-2	TRBV28	NA	NA	TGTGCCAGCAGGGCCACCGGGGAGCTGTTTTTT	CASRATGELFF
TRBJ1-3	TRBV19	NA	NA	TGTGCCAGTTCGCAATACGGACAGAATGGAAACACCATATATTTT	CASSQYGQNGNTIYF
TRBJ2-5	TRBV2	NA	TRBD2	TGTGCCAGCAGTCTCACCGGGGGGGCAGAGACCCAGTACTTC	CASSLTGGAETQYF
TRBJ2-5	TRBV27	once	NA	TGTGCCAGCAGATCACAAGAGACCCAGTACTTC	CASRSQETQYF
TRBJ2-7	TRBV11-2	NA	NA	TGTGCCAGCAGCTTAGATTTCGGGAGAGGGTACGAGCAGTACTTC	CASSLDFGRGYEQYF
TRBJ1-1	TRBV5-1	NA	TRBD1	TGCGCCAGCAGCCTGCCGACAGGGACCCCTGAAGCTTTCTTT	CASSLPTGTPEAFF
TRBJ2-5	TRBV14	NA	TRBD2	TGTGCCAGCAGCCCGTTAGCGGGAGGAGGAGAGACCCAGTACTTC	CASSPLAGGGETQYF
TRBJ2-3	TRBV11-2	NA	TRBD2	TGTGCCAGCAGCTTGGGACTAGCGTGGGACACAGATACGCAGTATTTT	CASSLGLAWDTDTQYF
TRBJ1-5	TRBV28	NA	NA	TGTGCCAGCAACCCCGGCGGTTTTGGTCAGCCCCAGCATTTT	CASNPGGFGQPQHF
TRBJ1-4	TRBV10-3	NA	TRBD1	TGTGCCATCAGTGAAACCGGAGGGACAGGGGACGGAAAACTGTTTTTT	CAISETGGTGDGKLFF
TRBJ2-1	TRBV6-1	NA	TRBD2	TGTGCCAGCAGTGCCACCGGGACTAGCGGGATTTACAATGAGCAGTTCTTC	CASSATGTSGIYNEQFF
TRBJ1-1	TRBV29-1	NA	NA	TGCAGCGTTGAAATTGGGAGGGGGACTGAAGCTTTCTTT	CSVEIGRGTEAFF
TRBJ2-3	TRBV19	NA	NA	TGTGCCAGTATCTCCACAGGTAGCACAGATACGCAGTATTTT	CASISTGSTDTQYF
TRBJ1-2	TRBV29-1	once	TRBD1	TGCAGCGTGGGGGGACAGGGGGCGAATGGCTACACCTTC	CSVGGQGANGYTF
TRBJ1-1	TRBV30	NA	TRBD1	TGTGCCTGGATCCGGGACAGGGGGTTATTTGGGGCTGAAGCTTTCTTT	CAWIRDRGLFGAEAFF
TRBJ1-5	TRBV2	NA	NA	TGTGCCAGCAGTCCGGGGTGGAATCAGCCCCAGCATTTT	CASSPGWNQPQHF
TRBJ2-4	TRBV28	NA	NA	TGTGCCAGCAGCCAACGCACAGGGTCTCTAAACATTCAGTACTTC	CASSQRTGSLNIQYF
TRBJ2-4	TRBV9	NA	NA	TGTGCCAGCAGCGTAGAGCCAGGCGCGCCTGGGTTGGTGGCCAAAAACATTCAGTACTTC	CASSVEPGAPGLVAKNIQYF
TRBJ2-1	TRBV6-6	NA	TRBD1	TGTGCCAGCAGTTACCCGGGACAGCGCTCCTACAATGAGCAGTTCTTC	CASSYPGQRSYNEQFF
TRBJ2-7	TRBV12-3/TRBV12-4	NA	NA	TGTGCCAGCAGTTTATGGCAGGGCTACGAGCAGTACTTC	CASSLWQGYEQYF
TRBJ1-3	TRBV13	once	NA	TGTGCCAGCAGCTTTTCGGGAAACACCATATATTTT	CASSFSGNTIYF
TRBJ2-3	TRBV28	NA	TRBD2	TGTGCCAGCAGTTTCTCGCGGGAGATGTCTCTCACAGATACGCAGTATTTT	CASSFSREMSLTDTQYF
TRBJ2-3	TRBV29-1	NA	NA	TGCAGCGTTGTATTTCTTAACTATGCCACAGATACGCAGTATTTT	CSVVFLNYATDTQYF
TRBJ1-3	TRBV11-2	few	NA	TGTGCCAGCAGCCCAGGGAACCCTGGAAACACCATATATTTT	CASSPGNPGNTIYF
TRBJ1-3	TRBV9	NA	TRBD1	TGTGCCAGCAGCGTAGGAGGGGGCGCATCTGGAAACACCATATATTTT	CASSVGGGASGNTIYF
TRBJ2-7	TRBV18	NA	TRBD1	TGTGCCAGCTCCACCCCTCAGGACAGGGGAAGGGGCGAGCAGTACTTC	CASSTPQDRGRGEQYF
TRBJ2-7	TRBV21-1	NA	NA	TGTGCCAGCAGTTTGGCGGCCAAGCAGTACTTC	CASSLAAKQYF
TRBJ2-7	TRBV18	NA	TRBD1	TGTGCCAGCTCACCGGACAGGGTCTACGAGCAGTACTTC	CASSPDRVYEQYF
TRBJ2-3	TRBV5-1	NA	TRBD2	TGCGCCAGCAGCTTGGTTGGCGGGAGGGCCACAGATACGCAGTATTTT	CASSLVGGRATDTQYF
TRBJ2-2	TRBV5-1	NA	TRBD2	TGCGCCAGCAGCCTCCCGGCGGGAGCGTTCCCCGGGGAGCTGTTTTTT	CASSLPAGAFPGELFF
TRBJ1-2	TRBV28	NA	NA	TGTGCCAGCAGTTCCGCTGGACAGAACTATGGCTACACCTTC	CASSSAGQNYGYTF
TRBJ2-1	TRBV4-2	NA	TRBD2	TGTGCCAGCAGCCAAGAACTAGCGGGGAGCTCCTACAATGAGCAGTTCTTC	CASSQELAGSSYNEQFF
TRBJ2-5	TRBV6-5	NA	NA	TGTGCCAGCAGTTACTCGACGAGGGTTGAGACCCAGTACTTC	CASSYSTRVETQYF
TRBJ2-1	TRBV7-9	NA	NA	TGTGCCAGCAGCTCCCCGACAGGGGAGGGGAATGAGCAGTTCTTC	CASSSPTGEGNEQFF
TRBJ2-1	TRBV3-1/TRBV3-2	NA	NA	TGTGCCAGCAGCCAAATGGGGCCGAACCTCGGTGGTGAGCAGTTCTTC	CASSQMGPNLGGEQFF
TRBJ1-3	TRBV28	once	NA	TGTGCCAGCACTCATGCGGGTAGAAACACCATATATTTT	CASTHAGRNTIYF
TRBJ2-5	TRBV10-3	NA	NA	TGTGCCATCAGTGACTACACAGGGGCGGGGGAGACCCAGTACTTC	CAISDYTGAGETQYF